Presented here are 21 T cell receptor beta chains from one specimen sequenced in a study of cytomegalovirus exposure and HLA in healthy donors. 60 Vbeta and 13 Jbeta primers were used in PCR. Measured with immunoSEQ multiplex PCR; TCRdb has only the in-frame clones, and not every one. With under 150,000 clones in the sample, the ten largest clones hold less than 3.5%. Sequenced: PBMCs. Receptors originate from a man in his forties or fifties in good health and CMV-seronegative.

This chain uses TRBV19 with TRBJ2-6; D may be TRBD2 (5 bases). There are 14 residues in the CDR3. V lost 0 bases, J lost 9 bases, and 9 bases lay in between. Germline assignment: CDR1 LNHDA and CDR2 SQIVND (reference sequence). The CDR3 is CASSIDQGGNVLTF. The CDR3 DNA is TGTGCCAGTAGTATAGATCAAGGAGGCAACGTCCTGACTTTC.

The chain links TRBV27 to TRBJ1-5, with 7 bases that match TRBD1. Germline V gene lookup returns CDR1 MNHEY and CDR2 SMNVEV (reference sequence). J gave up 3 bases and V 4 bases, and 9 bases lay outside the gene matches. CDR3 length equals 16 residues. The CDR3 nucleotides read TGTGCCAGCAGTTCGGACAGGTCCCTGCTCAATCAGCCCCAGCATTTT. Amino acids: CASSSDRSLLNQPQHF.

The genes are TRBV6-5 and TRBJ1-2; D gene ambiguous. Germline CDR1 and CDR2: MNHEY and SVGAGI. The CDR3 totals 16 residues. V was pared by 0 bases and J by 4 bases, with 15 bases between. The CDR3 reads CASSYSGLSLGYGYTF. The CDR3 coding sequence is TGTGCCAGCAGTTACTCTGGACTGAGTCTAGGCTATGGCTACACCTTC.

This chain uses TRBV2 with TRBJ2-6; 7 bases fit TRBD1. CDR1 is SNHLY and CDR2 is FYNNEI in the germline V gene. This CDR3 region has 19 residues. Losses at the gene ends were 7 bases for V and 0 bases for J; bases not matched to a gene: 15. CDR3 amino acids: CASTKTFQTGSSGANVLTF. The CDR3 nucleotides are TGTGCCAGCACCAAAACCTTTCAGACAGGGTCCTCTGGGGCCAACGTCCTGACTTTC.

The J gene is TRBJ1-4, the V gene TRBV4-3, with TRBD1 as a possible D gene (6 bases). V lost 0 bases, J lost 4 bases, and 21 bases lay in between. CDR3 length equals 19 residues. Per germline, CDR1 LGHNA and CDR2 YSLEER. CDR3 DNA sequence: TGCGCCAGCAGCCAAGATCCAGCAGGGGCCCGCGCAAGTAATGAAAAACTGTTTTTT. This encodes CASSQDPAGARASNEKLFF.

V gene TRBV27 combines with J gene TRBJ1-1; D gene unclear. Germline loops: CDR1 MNHEY, CDR2 SMNVEV (reference sequence). V lost 5 bases and J lost 1, with 14 bases in between. CDR3 length: 15 residues. The CDR3 is CASSAIAGWNTEAFF. The CDR3 DNA reads as TGTGCCAGCAGTGCCATCGCAGGCTGGAACACTGAAGCTTTCTTT.

V is TRBV19 and J is TRBJ2-7; D ambiguous. Per germline, CDR1 LNHDA and CDR2 SQIVND (reference sequence). Trimming left V 4 bases short and J 6 bases short, with 19 bases between. CDR3 length: 15 residues. The CDR3 loop is CASSRAGLTSGEQYF. The DNA of the CDR3 is TGTGCCAGTAGTAGGGCAGGCCTTACGTCTGGCGAGCAGTACTTC.

CDR3 nucleotide sequence: TGTGCCAGCAGCAAATACGGGACAGGCTCTGGTAATTCACCCCTCCACTTT. This gives the protein CASSKYGTGSGNSPLHF. The rearrangement joins TRBV14 to TRBJ1-6, with TRBD1 matching 8 bases. V was pared by 5 bases and J by 6 bases, with 12 bases of the junction left unmatched. Germline loops: CDR1 SGHDN, CDR2 FVKESK. The CDR3 contains 17 residues.

This chain uses TRBV30 with TRBJ1-2, with TRBD1 as a possible D gene (6 bases). The V end was cut by 0 bases, the J end by 0 bases, with 8 bases between. Germline V gene data show CDR1 as GTSNPN and CDR2 as SVGIG (reference sequence). The CDR3 length is 14 residues. The CDR3 DNA sequence: TGTGCCTGGAGTGTACAGGGTCCTAACTATGGCTACACCTTC. It codes for CAWSVQGPNYGYTF.

The chain joins TRBV11-3 to TRBJ1-1; D is perhaps TRBD1 (6 bases). CDR1 and CDR2 from the germline V gene are SGHNT and YENEEA. This CDR3 comprises 13 residues. The V end lost 5 bases, the J end lost 8 bases, and 15 bases lay between the germline ends. The CDR3 nucleotides read TGTGCCAGCAGCCCCCTTGGGGGCAGGGAAGCTTTCTTT. Amino acid sequence: CASSPLGGREAFF.

The CDR3 reads CASSQDPLTGELFF. The CDR3 coding sequence is TGCGCCAGCAGCCAAGATCCCCTAACCGGGGAGCTGTTTTTT. The chain couples TRBV4-3 to TRBJ2-2, with D uncertain. Per germline, CDR1 LGHNA and CDR2 YSLEER. Trimming took 0 bases from V and 5 from J, leaving 7 bases between them. The CDR3 covers 14 residues.

CDR3 DNA sequence: TGTGCCAGCAGCGTAGCAGTGACAGGGGTCAACACCGGGGAGCTGTTTTTT. Residues: CASSVAVTGVNTGELFF. The chain links TRBV9 to TRBJ2-2; 8 positions agree with TRBD1. V lost 0 bases and J lost 2; bases outside the gene matches: 6. CDR3 length: 17 residues. Per the germline V gene, CDR1 is SGDLS and CDR2 is YYNGEE. Full variable domain (missing parts from reference TRBV9 and TRBJ2-2): DSGVTQTPKHLITATGQRVTLRCSPRSGDLSVYWYQQSLDQGLQFLIQYYNGEERAKGNILERFSAQQFPDLHSELNLSSLELGDSALYFCASSVAVTGVNTGELFFGEGSRLTVL.

The chain links TRBV11-2 to TRBJ2-7; D call uncertain. The ends were cut back, 1 base at V and 0 bases at J, with 13 bases in the middle. This CDR3 has 16 residues. Germline V gene data show CDR1 as SGHAT and CDR2 as FQNNGV. CDR3 in amino acids: CASSLGARFISYEQYF. CDR3 nucleotide sequence: TGTGCCAGCAGCTTAGGGGCCAGGTTCATCTCCTACGAGCAGTACTTC.

The V call is TRBV6-1, the J call TRBJ1-3; D is unclear. Trimming took off 3 bases at V and 0 bases at J, with 6 bases between the two ends. CDR1 is MNHNS, CDR2 SASEGT, per germline. This CDR3 is 14 amino acids long. The CDR3 spells CASSEWSSGNTIYF. As DNA, the CDR3 is TGTGCCAGCAGTGAGTGGAGCTCTGGAAACACCATATATTTT.

This chain joins TRBV7-9 and TRBJ1-1; TRBD1 might be the D (5 bases). The CDR3 is 13 residues long. The V and J ends lost 3 bases and 6 bases respectively, with 11 bases between them. CDR1 is SEHNR and CDR2 is FQNEAQ in the germline V gene (reference sequence). Here the CDR3 DNA reads TGTGCCAGCAGCTTGACAGAAAACCCTGAAGCTTTCTTT. Encoded protein: CASSLTENPEAFF.

The rearrangement links TRBV7-7 to TRBJ2-1; possible D gene TRBD1, 6 bases. V lost 1 base and J lost 6, with 7 bases in between. The length of the CDR3 is 13 residues. Looked up from germline, CDR1 is SSHAT and CDR2 is FNYEAQ (reference sequence). CDR3 nucleotide sequence: TGTGCCAGCAGCTTAGACAGGGTCAATGAGCAGTTCTTC. Residues: CASSLDRVNEQFF.

A word on this clone: Other DNA sequences within the sample encode an identical CDR3. The chain uses TRBV12-5 and TRBJ2-2; 7 bases line up with TRBD1. Trimming took 7 bases from V and 2 from J; bases not matched to a gene: 10. CDR1 is LGHNT, CDR2 FRNRAP, per germline. There are 16 residues in the CDR3. CDR3 in DNA: TGTGCTAGTGCCCCCCCCAGGGGGTCTAACACCGGGGAGCTGTTTTTT. Translated: CASAPPRGSNTGELFF.

The chain is built from TRBV20-1 and TRBJ1-1; no clear D gene. Trimming took 6 bases from V and 1 from J, leaving 6 bases between them. The CDR3 has 11 amino acids. The germline gives CDR1 DFQATT, CDR2 SNEGSKA (reference sequence). The CDR3 nucleotides are TGCAGTGCAGCTAGGAACACTGAAGCTTTCTTT. Translating it yields CSAARNTEAFF.

The CDR3 DNA is TGCGCCAGCAGCACAAACCCGGGACAGGGCCACGAGCAGTACTTC. Its translation: CASSTNPGQGHEQYF. This chain links TRBV5-1 with TRBJ2-5; 9 bases are a match to TRBD1. The DNA end is a closer match to TRBJ2-7, so the J assignment may be wrong. The CDR3 totals 15 residues. Per germline, CDR1 SGHRS and CDR2 YFSETQ.

The chain couples TRBV14 to TRBJ2-2, with TRBD2 matching 14 bases. This CDR3 contains 16 residues. V was clipped by 3 bases and J by 6 bases; unmatched bases: 3. Germline V lookup: CDR1 SGHDN, CDR2 FVKESK. CDR3: CASSHGGLAGAGELFF. CDR3 coding DNA: TGTGCCAGCAGCCACGGGGGACTAGCGGGGGCCGGGGAGCTGTTTTTT.

DNA for the CDR3: TGTGCCAGCAGCGTAGGGTTCAGCGGGGGCCAAGAGACCCAGTACTTC. This translates into CASSVGFSGGQETQYF. The J gene is TRBJ2-5, the V gene TRBV9; TRBD2 matches 8 bases. The CDR3 covers 16 residues. CDR1 is SGDLS and CDR2 is YYNGEE in the germline V gene. Losses at the gene ends were 0 bases for V and 1 base for J; bases not matched to a gene: 5.